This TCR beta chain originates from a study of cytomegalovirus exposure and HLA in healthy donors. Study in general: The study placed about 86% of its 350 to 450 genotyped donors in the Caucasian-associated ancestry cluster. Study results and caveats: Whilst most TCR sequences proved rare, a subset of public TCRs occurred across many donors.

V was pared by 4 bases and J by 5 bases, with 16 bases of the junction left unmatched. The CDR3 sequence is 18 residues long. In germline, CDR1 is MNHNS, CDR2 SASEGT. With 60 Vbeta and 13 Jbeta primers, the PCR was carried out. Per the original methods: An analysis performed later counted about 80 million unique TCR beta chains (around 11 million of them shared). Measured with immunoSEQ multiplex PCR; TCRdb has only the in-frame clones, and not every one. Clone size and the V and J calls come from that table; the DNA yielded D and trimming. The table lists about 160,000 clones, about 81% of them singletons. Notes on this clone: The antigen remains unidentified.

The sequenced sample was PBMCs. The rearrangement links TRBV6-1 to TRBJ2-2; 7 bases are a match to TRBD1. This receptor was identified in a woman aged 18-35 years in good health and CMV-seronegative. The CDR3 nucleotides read TGTGCCAGCAGTGCCATAAACAGGGGAAGGACAATAACCGGGGAGCTGTTTTTT. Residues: CASSAINRGRTITGELFF.